This T cell receptor beta chain was obtained from a study of blood T cell repertoires in COVID-19. Using immunoSEQ multiplex PCR, the repertoire was profiled, and TCRdb retains in-frame clones only, with some absent. The sample shows about 110,000 clones, about three quarters of them seen only once. The table lists this clone with a few counts. Per the germline V gene, CDR1 is SGHRS and CDR2 is YFSETQ. The CDR3 runs to 16 residues. V was shortened by 4 bases and J by 6 bases, with 22 bases between the two germline ends. Material for sequencing was peripheral blood. The chain joins TRBV5-1 to TRBJ2-5; D perhaps matches TRBD2 (5 bases). This TCR derives from an elderly woman with active or convalescent COVID-19. DNA of the CDR3: TGCGCCAGCAGCCCAGTATTAGGACTCCATTGGAAGACCCAGTACTTC. Amino acid sequence: CASSPVLGLHWKTQYF. The variable domain in full, completed from reference TRBV5-1 and TRBJ2-5, reads KAGVTQTPRYLIKTRGQQVTLSCSPISGHRSVSWYQQTPGQGLQFLFEYFSETQRNKGNFPGRFSGRQFSNSRSEMNVSTLELGDSALYLCASSPVLGLHWKTQYFGPGTRLLVL.